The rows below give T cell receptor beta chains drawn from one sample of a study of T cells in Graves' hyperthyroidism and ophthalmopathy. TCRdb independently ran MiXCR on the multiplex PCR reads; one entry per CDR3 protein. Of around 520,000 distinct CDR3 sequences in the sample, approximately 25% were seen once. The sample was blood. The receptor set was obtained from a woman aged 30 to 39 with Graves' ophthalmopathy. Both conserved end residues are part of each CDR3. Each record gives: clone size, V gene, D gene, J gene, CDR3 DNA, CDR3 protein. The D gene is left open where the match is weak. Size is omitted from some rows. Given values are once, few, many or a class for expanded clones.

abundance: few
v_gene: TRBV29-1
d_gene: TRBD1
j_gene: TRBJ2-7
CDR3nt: TGCAGCGTCGCCAGAGGGACAGGGGATTTGAGTGAGCAGTACTTC
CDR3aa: CSVARGTGDLSEQYF

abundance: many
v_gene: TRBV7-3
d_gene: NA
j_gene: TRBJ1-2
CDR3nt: TGTGCCAGCAGCCCAAGCGGGGGTATGGGCTACACCTTC
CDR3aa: CASSPSGGMGYTF

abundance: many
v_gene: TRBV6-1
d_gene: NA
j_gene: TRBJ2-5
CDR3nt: TGTGCCAGCAGCCACAACCAAGAGACCCAGTACTTC
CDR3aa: CASSHNQETQYF

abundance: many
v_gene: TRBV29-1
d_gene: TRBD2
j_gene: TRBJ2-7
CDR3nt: TGCAGCGTTGTGGTCTTCTGGCAAGCGGGGAAGGGCGAGCAGTACTTC
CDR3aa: CSVVVFWQAGKGEQYF

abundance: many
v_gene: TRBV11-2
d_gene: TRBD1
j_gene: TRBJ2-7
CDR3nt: TGTGCCAGCAGTGGCGACAGGGATGTATCCTACGAGCAGTACTTC
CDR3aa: CASSGDRDVSYEQYF

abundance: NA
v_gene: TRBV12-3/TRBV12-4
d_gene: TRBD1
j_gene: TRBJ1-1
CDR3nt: TGTGCCAGCAGTCCAACAGGGGGCGCGACTGAAGCTTTCTTT
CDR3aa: CASSPTGGATEAFF

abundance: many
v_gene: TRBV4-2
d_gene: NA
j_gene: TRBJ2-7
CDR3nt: TGTGCCAGCAGCCAAGATCTGGACAGCTACGAGCAGTACTTC
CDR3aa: CASSQDLDSYEQYF

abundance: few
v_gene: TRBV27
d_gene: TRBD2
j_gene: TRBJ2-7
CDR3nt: TGTGCCAGCACCCCGGGGGGTTATCCCTACGAGCAGTACTTC
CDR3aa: CASTPGGYPYEQYF

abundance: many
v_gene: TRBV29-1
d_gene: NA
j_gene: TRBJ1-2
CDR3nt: TGCAGCGTTGGACAGGAGTATGGCTGCACCTTC
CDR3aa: CSVGQEYGCTF

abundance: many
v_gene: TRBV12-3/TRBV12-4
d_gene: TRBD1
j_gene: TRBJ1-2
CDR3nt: TGTGCCAGCAGTTCACTACAAAGGGGGCTCTATGGCTACACCTTC
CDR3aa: CASSSLQRGLYGYTF

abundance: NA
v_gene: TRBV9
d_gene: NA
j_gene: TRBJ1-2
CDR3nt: TGTGCCAGCAGCTATCTCTCAGGGCTGGGCTACACCTTC
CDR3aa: CASSYLSGLGYTF

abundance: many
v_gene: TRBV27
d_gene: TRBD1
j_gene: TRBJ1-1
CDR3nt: TGTGCCAGCAGTTTAACCCTGACAGGGGGAAACATGAACACTGAAGCTTTCTTT
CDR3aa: CASSLTLTGGNMNTEAFF

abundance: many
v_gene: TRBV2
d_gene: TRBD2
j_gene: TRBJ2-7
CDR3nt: TGTGCCAGCAGTGACGGACTAGCCGGGGACTACGAGCAGTACTTC
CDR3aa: CASSDGLAGDYEQYF

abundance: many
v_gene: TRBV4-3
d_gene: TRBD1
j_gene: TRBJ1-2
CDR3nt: TGCGCCAGCAAAGGACAGGTCGGCTACACCTTC
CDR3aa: CASKGQVGYTF

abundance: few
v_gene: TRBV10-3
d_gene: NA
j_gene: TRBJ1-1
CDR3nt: TGTGCCATCAGGAGGGACACTGAAGCTTTCTTT
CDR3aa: CAIRRDTEAFF

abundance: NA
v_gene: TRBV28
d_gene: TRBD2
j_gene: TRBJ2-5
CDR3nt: TGTGCCAGCAGCCCCTCGACCGGGGGGAAAGAGACCCAGTACTTC
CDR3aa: CASSPSTGGKETQYF

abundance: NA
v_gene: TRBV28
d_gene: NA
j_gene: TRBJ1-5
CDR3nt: TGTGCCAGCAGTTCCATGACTAATCAGCCCCAGCATTTT
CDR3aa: CASSSMTNQPQHF

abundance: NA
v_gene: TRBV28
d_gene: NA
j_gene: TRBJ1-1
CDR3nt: TGTGCCAGCAGTTCGGACGGAAGCTTCAGCGGCGACACTGAAGCTTTCTTT
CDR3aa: CASSSDGSFSGDTEAFF

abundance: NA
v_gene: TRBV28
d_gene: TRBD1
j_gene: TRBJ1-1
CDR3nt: TGTGCCAGCAGATTAACAGGGGGCTGGAACACTGAAGCTTTCTTT
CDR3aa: CASRLTGGWNTEAFF

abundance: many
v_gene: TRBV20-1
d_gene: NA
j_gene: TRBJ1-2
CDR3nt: TGCAGTGCTAGAGCTCCAGCCTATGGCTACACCTTC
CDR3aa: CSARAPAYGYTF

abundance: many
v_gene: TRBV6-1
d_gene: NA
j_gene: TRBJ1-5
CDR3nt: TGTGCCAGCAGTGCAGGTATAAGCAATCAGCCCCAGCATTTT
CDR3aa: CASSAGISNQPQHF

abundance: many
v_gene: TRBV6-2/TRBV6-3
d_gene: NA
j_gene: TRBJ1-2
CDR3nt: TGTGCCAGCAGTTACTCCGTGCAGGACGCCTATGGCTACACCTTC
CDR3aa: CASSYSVQDAYGYTF

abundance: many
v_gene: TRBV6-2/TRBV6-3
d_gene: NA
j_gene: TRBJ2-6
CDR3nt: TGTGCCAGCAGTTACTCGAGGGGGCGGGACAGCACCCTCTCTGGGGCCAACGTCCTGACTTTC
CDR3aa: CASSYSRGRDSTLSGANVLTF

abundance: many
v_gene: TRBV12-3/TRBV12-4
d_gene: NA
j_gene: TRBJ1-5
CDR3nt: TGTGCCAGCAGTTTAGCGACGGGCTATAGCAATCAGCCCCAGCATTTT
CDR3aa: CASSLATGYSNQPQHF

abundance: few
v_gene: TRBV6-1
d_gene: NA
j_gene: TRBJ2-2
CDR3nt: TGTGCCAGCACCCAAGTAGATCCCGGGGAGCTGTTTTTT
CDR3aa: CASTQVDPGELFF

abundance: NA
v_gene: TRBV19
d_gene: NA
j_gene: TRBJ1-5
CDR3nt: TGTGCCAGTCGCCGTCCAAATCCGGGACAACCAAGCAATCAGCCCCAGCATTTT
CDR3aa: CASRRPNPGQPSNQPQHF

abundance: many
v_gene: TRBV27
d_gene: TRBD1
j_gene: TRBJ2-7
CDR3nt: TGTGCCACCTCGGGACAGGATTCCTACGAGCAGTACTTC
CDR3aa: CATSGQDSYEQYF

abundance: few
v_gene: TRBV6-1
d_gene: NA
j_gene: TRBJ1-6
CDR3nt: TGTGCCAGCACCCCCGAAGGGGTACGAAATTCACCCCTCCACTTT
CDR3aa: CASTPEGVRNSPLHF

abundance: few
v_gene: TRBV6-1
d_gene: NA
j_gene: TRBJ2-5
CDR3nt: TGTGCCAGCAGTGAAGAATGGACCTCGGAGGGAACCCAGTACTTC
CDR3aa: CASSEEWTSEGTQYF

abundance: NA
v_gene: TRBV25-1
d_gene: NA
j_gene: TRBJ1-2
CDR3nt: TGTGCCAGCAGTGAATCCGGCATCCTAAACTATGGTTACACCTTC
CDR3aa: CASSESGILNYGYTF

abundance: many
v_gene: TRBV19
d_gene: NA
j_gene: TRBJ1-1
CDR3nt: TGTGCCAGTAACCTGCATGGCGTCTATCACTCCCTGGTAGCTTTCTTT
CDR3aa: CASNLHGVYHSLVAFF

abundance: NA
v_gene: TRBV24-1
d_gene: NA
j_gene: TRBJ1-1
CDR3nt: TGTGCCACCATAAACGAAAAGATGACTGAAGCTTTCTTT
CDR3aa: CATINEKMTEAFF

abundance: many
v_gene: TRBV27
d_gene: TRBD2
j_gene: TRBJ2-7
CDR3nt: TGTGCCAGCAGACGGATTAGCGGGGGGGTCTACGAGCAGTACTTC
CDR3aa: CASRRISGGVYEQYF

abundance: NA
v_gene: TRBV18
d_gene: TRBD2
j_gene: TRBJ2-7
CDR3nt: TGTGCCAGCTCACCGACTAGCGGGGGGGCCATCGAGCAGTACTTC
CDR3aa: CASSPTSGGAIEQYF

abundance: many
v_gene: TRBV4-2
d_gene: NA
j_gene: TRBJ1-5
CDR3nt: TGTGCCAGCAGCCAAGTCGACAGCAATCAGCCCCAGCATTTT
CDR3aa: CASSQVDSNQPQHF

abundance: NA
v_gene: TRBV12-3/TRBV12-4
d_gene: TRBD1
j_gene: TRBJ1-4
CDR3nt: TGTGCCAGCAGTTTGGGACAGGGCTTGACTAATGAAAAACTGTTTTTT
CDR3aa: CASSLGQGLTNEKLFF

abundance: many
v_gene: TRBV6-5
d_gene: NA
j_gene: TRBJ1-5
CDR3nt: TGTGCCAGCACAGGGCTGACGTTCCAGCCCCAGCATTTT
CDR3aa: CASTGLTFQPQHF

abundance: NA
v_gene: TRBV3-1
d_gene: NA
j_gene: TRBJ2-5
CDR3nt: TGTGCCAGCTCCGGGGCGCGAGAGACCCAGTACTTC
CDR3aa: CASSGARETQYF

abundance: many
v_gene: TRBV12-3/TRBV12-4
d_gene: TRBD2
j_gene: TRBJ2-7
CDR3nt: TGTGCCAGCAGTCTCCGGGGGGACGAGCAGTACTTC
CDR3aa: CASSLRGDEQYF

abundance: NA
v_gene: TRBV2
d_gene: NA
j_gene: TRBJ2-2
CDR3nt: TGTGCCAGCAGTGGGGGACTGACGAACACCGGGGAGCTGTTTTTT
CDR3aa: CASSGGLTNTGELFF

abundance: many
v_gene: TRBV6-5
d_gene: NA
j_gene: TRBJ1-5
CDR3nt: TGTGCCAGCAGTTACGGGGGTATGAGCAATCAGCCCCAGCATTTT
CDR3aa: CASSYGGMSNQPQHF

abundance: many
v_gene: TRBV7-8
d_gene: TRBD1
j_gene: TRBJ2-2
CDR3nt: TGTGCCAGCAGCTCCTTGGACAGGGGGACCGGGGAGCTGTTTTTT
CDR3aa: CASSSLDRGTGELFF

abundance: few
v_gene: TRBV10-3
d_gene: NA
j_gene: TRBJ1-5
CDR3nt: TGTGCCATCATGGCAGGAAGCAATCAGCCCCAGCATTTT
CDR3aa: CAIMAGSNQPQHF

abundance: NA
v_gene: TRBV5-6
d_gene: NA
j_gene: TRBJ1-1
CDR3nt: TGTGCCAGCTGCTTGGGGAGTCAGGGAATTCAGAGAAACACTGAAGCTTTCTTT
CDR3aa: CASCLGSQGIQRNTEAFF

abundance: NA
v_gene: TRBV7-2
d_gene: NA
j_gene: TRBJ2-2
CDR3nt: TGTGCCAGCAGCTTTCGGGGGCCGGGGACCGGGGAGCTGTTTTTT
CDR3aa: CASSFRGPGTGELFF

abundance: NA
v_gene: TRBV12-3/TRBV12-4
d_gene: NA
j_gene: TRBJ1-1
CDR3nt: TGTGCCAGCACCCCAGACGGGATACAGAACACTGAAGCTTTCTTT
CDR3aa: CASTPDGIQNTEAFF

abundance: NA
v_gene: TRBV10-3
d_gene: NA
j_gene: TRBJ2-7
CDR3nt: TGTGCCATCAGGGGGGCCACAGAGGGGGAGCAGTACTTC
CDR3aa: CAIRGATEGEQYF

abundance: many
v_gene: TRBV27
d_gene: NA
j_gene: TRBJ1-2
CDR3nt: TGTGCCAGCAGTGCCTACGGGCCCCTTTATGGCTACACCTTC
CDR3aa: CASSAYGPLYGYTF

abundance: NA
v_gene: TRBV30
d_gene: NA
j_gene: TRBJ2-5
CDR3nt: TGTGCCTGGACGAGAGCGGGCCCCGAGACCCAGTACTTC
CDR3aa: CAWTRAGPETQYF

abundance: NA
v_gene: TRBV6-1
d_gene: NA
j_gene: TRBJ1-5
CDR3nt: TGTGCCAGCAGTGTAGGGCCCTTTCAGCCCCAGCATTTT
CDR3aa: CASSVGPFQPQHF

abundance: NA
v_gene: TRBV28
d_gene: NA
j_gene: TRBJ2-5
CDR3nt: TGTGCCAGCAGTCCAGCGACTGGGCATGGAGAGACCCAGTACTTC
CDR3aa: CASSPATGHGETQYF

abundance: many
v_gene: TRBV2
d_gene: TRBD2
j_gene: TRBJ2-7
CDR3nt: TGTGCCAGCAAGAAACTAGCGGGGGGGCCCTACGAGCAGTACTTC
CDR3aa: CASKKLAGGPYEQYF

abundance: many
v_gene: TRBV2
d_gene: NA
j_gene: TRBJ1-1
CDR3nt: TGTGCCAGCAGTGAAGGTCCCTACACTGAAGCTTTCTTT
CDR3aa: CASSEGPYTEAFF

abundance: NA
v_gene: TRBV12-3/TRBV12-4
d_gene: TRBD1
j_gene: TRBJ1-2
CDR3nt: TGTGCCAGCAGTCGGGACAGAGAGAATGGCTACACCTTC
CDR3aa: CASSRDRENGYTF